This is a list of T cell receptor beta chains from one sample in a study of cytomegalovirus exposure and HLA in healthy donors. The assay was immunoSEQ multiplex PCR, and TCRdb's table has in-frame clones only and misses some. Of 55,000 to 80,000 clones listed, 65% to 70% are singletons. Sequencing was done on a sample of PBMCs. Receptors were obtained from a man aged 40-49 years in good health and CMV-seropositive. The CDR3 runs from the conserved cysteine through the conserved F or W. A D gene is named only where the DNA matches it firmly. Not all rows give a size; the values are once, few, many and, for expanded clones, a class.

TRBJ1-1,-,-,TRBV7-9,TGTGCCAGCAGCTTAGTCAAGAACACTGAAGCTTTCTTT,CASSLVKNTEAFF
TRBJ2-2,-,-,TRBV6-4,TGTGCCAGCAGTGCAGGGGACACCGGGGAGCTGTTTTTT,CASSAGDTGELFF
TRBJ1-3,TRBD1,-,TRBV7-9,TGTGCCAGCAGCTTTTACACAGGGGAAGGAAACACCATATATTTT,CASSFYTGEGNTIYF
TRBJ2-3,TRBD2,-,TRBV6-6,TGTGCCAGTTCGACTAGCGGGGTCGCAGATACGCAGTATTTT,CASSTSGVADTQYF
TRBJ1-6,-,few,TRBV7-6,TGTGCCAGCAGCTTAGCTGGGACAAATAATTCACCCCTCCACTTT,CASSLAGTNNSPLHF
TRBJ1-1,TRBD1,few,TRBV6-6,TGTGCCAGCAGCGCGGCAGGGGGCATGGGTGCTTTCTTT,CASSAAGGMGAFF
TRBJ1-5,-,-,TRBV2,TGTGCCAGCAGTGGCGGATTCAGCAATCAGCCCCAGCATTTT,CASSGGFSNQPQHF
TRBJ2-7,TRBD1,few,TRBV6-6,TGTGCCAGCAGTGCCCCCGGGACAGCATACGAGCAGTACTTC,CASSAPGTAYEQYF
TRBJ2-7,TRBD2,-,TRBV9,TGTGCCAGCAGCAGTCGGGGGGGTAGCGAGCAGTACTTC,CASSSRGGSEQYF
TRBJ2-1,TRBD1,-,TRBV4-2,TGTGCCAGCAGCCACTCACCGGAAGGGACAGGGGGCAACAATGAGCAGTTCTTC,CASSHSPEGTGGNNEQFF
TRBJ1-1,-,few,TRBV2,TGTGCCAGCCAATACGAGGGCGGATCGAACACTGAAGCTTTCTTT,CASQYEGGSNTEAFF
TRBJ2-6,TRBD2,-,TRBV13,TGTGCCAGCAGCTTATATACCTATACTAGCGGGGGAAGCTCTGGGGCCAACGTCCTGACTTTC,CASSLYTYTSGGSSGANVLTF
TRBJ2-5,TRBD2,-,TRBV4-1,TGCGCCAGCAGCCAAGATCGGGGCGGGGGGGCCGAGACCCAGTACTTC,CASSQDRGGGAETQYF
TRBJ2-7,TRBD1,-,TRBV6-5,TGTGCCAGCAGTCTCGGGGACAGGGGTCGTAGGGTGTACTTC,CASSLGDRGRRVYF
TRBJ1-1,-,-,TRBV7-3,TGTGCCAGCAGCTTAGAAAACGGTGAAGCTTTCTTT,CASSLENGEAFF
TRBJ2-7,-,-,TRBV4-1,TGCGCCAGCAGCTTCCAGGGTGGCTACGAGCAGTACTTC,CASSFQGGYEQYF